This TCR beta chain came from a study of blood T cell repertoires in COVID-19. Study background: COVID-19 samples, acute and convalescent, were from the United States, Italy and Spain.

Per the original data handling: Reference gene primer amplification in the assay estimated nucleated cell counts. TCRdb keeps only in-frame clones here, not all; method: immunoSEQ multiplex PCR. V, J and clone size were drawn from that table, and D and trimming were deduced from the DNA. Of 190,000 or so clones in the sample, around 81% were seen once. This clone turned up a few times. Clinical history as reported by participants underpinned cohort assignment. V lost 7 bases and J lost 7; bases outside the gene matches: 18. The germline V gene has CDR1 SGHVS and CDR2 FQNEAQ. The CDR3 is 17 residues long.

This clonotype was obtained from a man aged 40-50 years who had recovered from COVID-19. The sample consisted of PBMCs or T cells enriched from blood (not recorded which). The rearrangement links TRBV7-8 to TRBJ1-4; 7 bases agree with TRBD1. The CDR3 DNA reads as TGTGCCAGCACCCCCTATCCCCCGGGACAGCTCCTTGAAAAACTGTTTTTT. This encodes CASTPYPPGQLLEKLFF.